These T cell receptor beta chains were read from a single sample in a study of cytomegalovirus exposure and HLA in healthy donors. The repertoire was sequenced with immunoSEQ multiplex PCR; TCRdb's copy has only in-frame clones and lacks some. The sample has 120,000 to 150,000 clones, roughly 87% seen once. Source material: PBMCs. Receptor source: a man in his late teens or twenties in good health and CMV-seropositive. CDR3s include the opening cysteine and the closing phenylalanine or tryptophan. The order of the fields is D gene, V gene, clone size, J gene, CDR3 DNA, CDR3 protein. A D gene is named only where the DNA matches it firmly. Clone size, where shown, is once, few, many, or a class for clones that have expanded.

TRBD2	TRBV2	NA	TRBJ2-1	TGTGCCAGCAGTTCTAGACTAGCGGGTAATGAGCAGTTCTTC	CASSSRLAGNEQFF
TRBD2	TRBV6-5	NA	TRBJ2-5	TGTGCCACCGTTGGGGGAGGGACCCAAGAGACCCAGTACTTC	CATVGGGTQETQYF
NA	TRBV10-3	NA	TRBJ2-2	TGTGCCCTCAGTCAGGGGTCTGGCGGGGAGCTGTTTTTT	CALSQGSGGELFF
NA	TRBV11-2	once	TRBJ1-4	TGTGCCAGCAGCCCCCCCGGAGGGGTTGAAAAACTGTTTTTT	CASSPPGGVEKLFF
NA	TRBV2	NA	TRBJ2-4	TGTGCCAGCAGTGAAGCGCTTATAGGGGGAGGGTCCAAAAACATTCAGTACTTC	CASSEALIGGGSKNIQYF
TRBD1	TRBV7-9	NA	TRBJ1-6	TGTGCCAGCAGCTTGGGACAGGGTCGGTCACCCCTCCACTTT	CASSLGQGRSPLHF
NA	TRBV6-6	once	TRBJ2-4	TGTGCCAGCAGCCCCGTTGTGGAGGAAAACATTCAGTACTTC	CASSPVVEENIQYF
TRBD2	TRBV6-1	NA	TRBJ2-7	TGTGCCAGCACCACGGGGGGGGCCTACGAGCAGTACTTC	CASTTGGAYEQYF
NA	TRBV7-8	NA	TRBJ2-7	TGTGCCAGCAGCTTAGTCGAGACAGCCTCCTACGAGCAGTACTTC	CASSLVETASYEQYF
NA	TRBV27	NA	TRBJ1-2	TGTGCCAGCAGTTTATCTGGTGGGGGCCCGGTTTGGGGCTACACCTTC	CASSLSGGGPVWGYTF
TRBD2	TRBV6-5	NA	TRBJ2-7	TGTGCCAGCAGTTACGAAGGGACGGGGGGATACGAGCAGTACTTC	CASSYEGTGGYEQYF
TRBD1	TRBV7-3	NA	TRBJ1-6	TGTGCCAGCAGCGAACAGCGACAGGGAAAGGGTTCACCCCTCCACTTT	CASSEQRQGKGSPLHF
TRBD1	TRBV6-6	NA	TRBJ1-1	TGTGCCAGCAGTTCCCTGGACAGGGACAGTGCAGCTTTCTTT	CASSSLDRDSAAFF
TRBD2	TRBV28	NA	TRBJ2-1	TGTGCCAGCAGTTTACCCCTCGGACAACTAGCGGGGGTACGTAATGAGCAGTTCTTC	CASSLPLGQLAGVRNEQFF
NA	TRBV27	NA	TRBJ2-3	TGTGCCAGCAGTTTGTACGACGGAGTTAACACAGATACGCAGTATTTT	CASSLYDGVNTDTQYF
TRBD2	TRBV5-6	once	TRBJ2-7	TGTGCCAGCAGCAACGGGGGGGGATCCTACGAGCAGTACTTC	CASSNGGGSYEQYF
NA	TRBV4-1	NA	TRBJ2-2	TGCGCCAGCAGCCAAGAGCAACAGGACAGTTTTCTTTCGAACACCGGGGAGCTGTTTTTT	CASSQEQQDSFLSNTGELFF
NA	TRBV28	NA	TRBJ1-6	TGTGCCAGCATTTCTCTCACAGGCTCGAAGGTAGGTTCACCCCTCCACTTT	CASISLTGSKVGSPLHF
TRBD2	TRBV4-1	NA	TRBJ2-3	TGCGCCAGCAGCCAGGGACTAGCATATACTCGCACAGATACGCAGTATTTT	CASSQGLAYTRTDTQYF
NA	TRBV27	NA	TRBJ2-2	TGTGCCAGCAGTTTCACAGTGAACACCGGGGAGCTGTTTTTT	CASSFTVNTGELFF
NA	TRBV29-1	NA	TRBJ2-2	TGCAGCGTTGGTGGGGCCCGGAGCACCGGGGAGCTGTTTTTT	CSVGGARSTGELFF
NA	TRBV27	NA	TRBJ2-2	TGTGCCAGCAGTTTTAGAGTCGGGGAGCTGTTTTTT	CASSFRVGELFF
NA	TRBV5-1	few	TRBJ1-2	TGCGCCAGCAGCTTTCCAGGGACTAACTATGGCTACACCTTC	CASSFPGTNYGYTF